The source of this T cell receptor beta chain is a study of blood T cell repertoires in COVID-19. On the study more broadly: Specimens from acute and convalescent COVID-19 originated in the United States, Italy and Spain. The analysed material was cDNA or gDNA that came from T cells, B-cell-depleted T cells, or PBMCs.

Germline V gene data show CDR1 as SGHTA and CDR2 as FQGNSA. V was clipped by 3 bases and J by 4 bases; unmatched bases: 11. This CDR3 has 16 amino acids. Original methodology: Counts of nucleated cells, estimated from reference gene primer amplification, were obtained. Profiling relied on immunoSEQ multiplex PCR, and the TCRdb table lists in-frame clones only, not all of them. The D gene and trimming were derived from the DNA, and the V and J assignments and clone size from that table. The sample has 280,000 or so clones, about nine tenths seen once. The chain joins TRBV7-2 to TRBJ1-2, with 7 bases aligning to TRBD1. The clonotype was recovered from a woman aged 55-69 years with acute or convalescent COVID-19. Input material: peripheral blood. CDR3 DNA: TGTGCCAGCAGCTTGACATTCGACAGGGTCCGCTATGGCTACACCTTC. Amino acids: CASSLTFDRVRYGYTF.